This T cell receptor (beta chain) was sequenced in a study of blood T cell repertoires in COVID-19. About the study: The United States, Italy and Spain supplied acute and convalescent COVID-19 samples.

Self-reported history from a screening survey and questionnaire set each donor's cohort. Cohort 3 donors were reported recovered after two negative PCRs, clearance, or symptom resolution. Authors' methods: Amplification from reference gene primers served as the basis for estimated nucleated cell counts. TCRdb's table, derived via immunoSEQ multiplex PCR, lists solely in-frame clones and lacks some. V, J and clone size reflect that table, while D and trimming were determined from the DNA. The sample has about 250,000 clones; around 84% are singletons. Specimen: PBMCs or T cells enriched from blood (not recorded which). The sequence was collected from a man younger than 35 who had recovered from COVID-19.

CDR3 coding DNA: TGTGCCAGCAGTATTGGGGCACCCCCGAACTATGGCTACACCTTC. This codes for CASSIGAPPNYGYTF. The chain uses TRBV27 and TRBJ1-2; the D gene is possibly TRBD1 (5 bases). Germline-derived CDR1 and CDR2 are MNHEY and SMNVEV (reference sequence). This CDR3 contains 15 residues. V was shortened by 5 bases and J by 2 bases, with 15 bases between the two germline ends.